The rows below give T cell receptor beta chains drawn from one sample of a study of T cell changes during pregnancy in multiple sclerosis. Generated by immunoSEQ multiplex PCR, the TCRdb table keeps only in-frame clones and is missing some. Of some 38,000 clones detected, about 90% appear once; the ten largest clones hold roughly 0.66%. The sample consisted of CD4+ T cells from peripheral blood mononuclear cells, taken in the second trimester of pregnancy. The receptors shown here come from a female donor in good health, enrolled as a control in a pregnancy study. Each CDR3 is given with its conserved first and last residue. Fields, in order: D gene, J gene, clone size, V gene, CDR3 protein, CDR3 DNA. A D gene is named only where the DNA matches it firmly. Clone size is shown for a subset of rows, as once, few, many or a class of expanded clone.

D gene: TRBD1
J gene: TRBJ2-2
clone size: NA
V gene: TRBV11-1
CDR3 protein: CASSKRTGANTGELFF
CDR3 DNA: TGTGCCAGCAGCAAAAGGACAGGAGCGAACACCGGGGAGCTGTTTTTT

D gene: TRBD2
J gene: TRBJ2-7
clone size: NA
V gene: TRBV5-1
CDR3 protein: CASSLSLAGDFFYEQYF
CDR3 DNA: TGCGCCAGCAGCTTGAGCCTAGCGGGGGATTTTTTTTACGAGCAGTACTTC

D gene: NA
J gene: TRBJ1-1
clone size: NA
V gene: TRBV4-1
CDR3 protein: CASSQGHGNTEAFF
CDR3 DNA: TGCGCCAGCAGCCAGGGACACGGCAACACTGAAGCTTTCTTT

D gene: TRBD1
J gene: TRBJ1-2
clone size: NA
V gene: TRBV5-6
CDR3 protein: CASRRGQGAGYTF
CDR3 DNA: TGTGCCAGCAGGCGGGGACAGGGCGCTGGCTACACCTTC

D gene: TRBD1
J gene: TRBJ1-2
clone size: NA
V gene: TRBV7-9
CDR3 protein: CASSFQGDDGYTF
CDR3 DNA: TGTGCCAGCAGCTTCCAGGGGGATGATGGCTACACCTTC

D gene: NA
J gene: TRBJ2-1
clone size: NA
V gene: TRBV6-4
CDR3 protein: CASSPAGAGYEQFF
CDR3 DNA: TGTGCCAGCAGTCCTGCGGGGGCGGGGTATGAGCAGTTCTTC

D gene: TRBD1
J gene: TRBJ1-5
clone size: NA
V gene: TRBV4-2
CDR3 protein: CASSQGGTGGDQPQHF
CDR3 DNA: TGTGCCAGCAGCCAAGGCGGGACAGGGGGCGATCAGCCCCAGCATTTT

D gene: TRBD1
J gene: TRBJ1-2
clone size: few
V gene: TRBV10-2
CDR3 protein: CASSEPRGTGYGYTF
CDR3 DNA: TGCGCCAGCAGTGAACCCAGGGGGACGGGCTATGGCTACACCTTC

D gene: NA
J gene: TRBJ2-1
clone size: NA
V gene: TRBV6-1
CDR3 protein: CASSGRGGLSPYNEQFF
CDR3 DNA: TGTGCCAGCAGTGGAAGGGGGGGATTAAGCCCCTACAATGAGCAGTTCTTC

D gene: NA
J gene: TRBJ1-1
clone size: NA
V gene: TRBV5-1
CDR3 protein: CASSLDTRNTEAFF
CDR3 DNA: TGCGCCAGCAGCCTGGATACAAGGAACACTGAAGCTTTCTTT

D gene: NA
J gene: TRBJ2-2
clone size: NA
V gene: TRBV18
CDR3 protein: CASSPKGPGTGELFF
CDR3 DNA: TGTGCCAGCTCACCAAAGGGGCCCGGGACCGGGGAGCTGTTTTTT

D gene: TRBD1
J gene: TRBJ2-7
clone size: NA
V gene: TRBV30
CDR3 protein: CAWSQGTGFYEQYF
CDR3 DNA: TGTGCCTGGAGTCAGGGGACAGGGTTCTACGAGCAGTACTTC

D gene: TRBD1
J gene: TRBJ1-1
clone size: NA
V gene: TRBV6-6
CDR3 protein: CASSSQGVTEAFF
CDR3 DNA: TGTGCCAGCAGTTCACAGGGGGTCACTGAAGCTTTCTTT

D gene: TRBD2
J gene: TRBJ2-2
clone size: NA
V gene: TRBV29-1
CDR3 protein: CSVKTQYREAGELFF
CDR3 DNA: TGCAGCGTTAAAACCCAATACCGGGAGGCCGGGGAGCTGTTTTTT

D gene: NA
J gene: TRBJ2-2
clone size: NA
V gene: TRBV4-2
CDR3 protein: CASSQAVQGGTGELFF
CDR3 DNA: TGTGCCAGCAGCCAAGCTGTTCAGGGGGGCACCGGGGAGCTGTTTTTT

D gene: TRBD2
J gene: TRBJ2-4
clone size: NA
V gene: TRBV4-2
CDR3 protein: CASSQDGSGGSGIRNIQYF
CDR3 DNA: TGTGCCAGCAGCCAAGACGGGAGCGGGGGGAGCGGGATAAGGAACATTCAGTACTTC

D gene: NA
J gene: TRBJ1-3
clone size: NA
V gene: TRBV19
CDR3 protein: CASSIQGNSGNTIYF
CDR3 DNA: TGTGCCAGTAGTATACAGGGGAACTCTGGAAACACCATATATTTT

D gene: TRBD1
J gene: TRBJ2-6
clone size: NA
V gene: TRBV7-9
CDR3 protein: CASTPVGQGASGANVLTF
CDR3 DNA: TGTGCCAGCACGCCGGTGGGACAGGGGGCGTCTGGGGCCAACGTCCTGACTTTC

D gene: NA
J gene: TRBJ1-1
clone size: NA
V gene: TRBV7-2
CDR3 protein: CASTPRGGWMNTEAFF
CDR3 DNA: TGTGCCAGCACCCCCCGGGGGGGCTGGATGAACACTGAAGCTTTCTTT

D gene: NA
J gene: TRBJ1-2
clone size: once
V gene: TRBV7-2
CDR3 protein: CASSLDSYYGYTF
CDR3 DNA: TGTGCCAGCAGCCTGGACAGCTACTATGGCTACACCTTC

D gene: NA
J gene: TRBJ1-5
clone size: NA
V gene: TRBV4-1
CDR3 protein: CASSRELANYQPQHF
CDR3 DNA: TGCGCCAGCAGCCGCGAACTTGCAAACTATCAGCCCCAGCATTTT

D gene: NA
J gene: TRBJ1-1
clone size: NA
V gene: TRBV19
CDR3 protein: CARPRNTEAFF
CDR3 DNA: TGTGCCAGGCCTAGGAACACTGAAGCTTTCTTT

D gene: TRBD1
J gene: TRBJ2-3
clone size: NA
V gene: TRBV5-6
CDR3 protein: CASSFFSKGADTQYF
CDR3 DNA: TGTGCCAGCAGCTTTTTCTCCAAGGGGGCCGATACGCAGTATTTT

D gene: NA
J gene: TRBJ2-3
clone size: NA
V gene: TRBV14
CDR3 protein: CASSPRGYTQYF
CDR3 DNA: TGTGCCAGCAGCCCACGGGGGTATACGCAGTATTTT

D gene: TRBD1
J gene: TRBJ1-1
clone size: few
V gene: TRBV4-2
CDR3 protein: CASSPRQGASGTEAFF
CDR3 DNA: TGTGCCAGCAGCCCAAGACAGGGGGCATCGGGCACTGAAGCTTTCTTT

D gene: TRBD1
J gene: TRBJ1-5
clone size: once
V gene: TRBV18
CDR3 protein: CASSRQGAGNQPQHF
CDR3 DNA: TGTGCCAGCTCACGACAGGGGGCTGGGAATCAGCCCCAGCATTTT

D gene: NA
J gene: TRBJ2-4
clone size: few
V gene: TRBV27
CDR3 protein: CASSTSKQGSKNIQYF
CDR3 DNA: TGTGCCAGCAGTACCTCGAAACAGGGATCCAAAAACATTCAGTACTTC

D gene: TRBD1
J gene: TRBJ2-7
clone size: NA
V gene: TRBV4-1
CDR3 protein: CASSQSPPGTGNREQYF
CDR3 DNA: TGCGCCAGCAGCCAATCCCCTCCCGGGACAGGTAACAGGGAGCAGTACTTC

D gene: NA
J gene: TRBJ2-5
clone size: NA
V gene: TRBV5-1
CDR3 protein: CASSLAEGETQYF
CDR3 DNA: TGCGCCAGCAGCTTGGCGGAGGGGGAGACCCAGTACTTC

D gene: NA
J gene: TRBJ1-2
clone size: few
V gene: TRBV2
CDR3 protein: CASNVRGPGGYTF
CDR3 DNA: TGTGCCAGCAATGTCCGCGGTCCCGGCGGCTACACCTTC

D gene: NA
J gene: TRBJ1-2
clone size: NA
V gene: TRBV5-5
CDR3 protein: CASSSLRPTANYGYTF
CDR3 DNA: TGTGCCAGCAGCTCCTTGAGGCCAACTGCTAACTATGGCTACACCTTC

D gene: TRBD1
J gene: TRBJ1-6
clone size: NA
V gene: TRBV6-1
CDR3 protein: CASSEALHRGRNNSPLHF
CDR3 DNA: TGTGCCAGCAGTGAAGCGCTTCACAGGGGTAGGAATAATTCACCCCTCCACTTT

D gene: TRBD2
J gene: TRBJ2-1
clone size: once
V gene: TRBV5-1
CDR3 protein: CASSLAGTSSWYDEQFF
CDR3 DNA: TGCGCCAGCAGCTTGGCGGGGACTAGCTCTTGGTATGATGAGCAGTTCTTC

D gene: NA
J gene: TRBJ2-1
clone size: NA
V gene: TRBV6-1
CDR3 protein: CASSEARSPFF
CDR3 DNA: TGTGCCAGCAGTGAAGCGCGTTCGCCGTTCTTC

D gene: TRBD1
J gene: TRBJ2-3
clone size: once
V gene: TRBV5-1
CDR3 protein: CASSRGTGDADTQYF
CDR3 DNA: TGCGCCAGCAGCCGTGGGACAGGGGATGCAGATACGCAGTATTTT

D gene: NA
J gene: TRBJ1-2
clone size: NA
V gene: TRBV29-1
CDR3 protein: CSHLRDGGDGYTF
CDR3 DNA: TGCAGCCATCTTAGGGACGGCGGGGATGGCTACACCTTC